This T cell receptor (beta chain) was profiled in a study of T cell responses to AZD1222 COVID-19 vaccine. Study-level findings and limits: All repertoire sampling was performed exclusively after the peak T cell response. Only 6 or 7 AZD1222 recipients tested seropositive at baseline. Researchers report vaccine-associated CD4 TCRs spanning spike, with dominance at 160-218 and 743-854.

This CDR3 is 13 amino acids long. The germline V and J ends were trimmed by 5 bases and 0 bases, with 5 bases remaining between them. Germline loops: CDR1 SGHTA, CDR2 FQGNSA. Profiled with immunoSEQ multiplex PCR; TCRdb holds only in-frame clones, not every one. Of about 110,000 clones in the sample, approximately 89% are singletons; the top ten hold around 3.3%. A remark on this clone: Antigen: not known.

The sample consisted of peripheral blood, taken on day 0 of MenACWY control vaccination. The genes are TRBV7-2 and TRBJ1-5; D gene uncertain. This receptor was obtained from an adult in good health. DNA for the CDR3: TGTGCCAGCAGCGATGGTAGCAATCAGCCCCAGCATTTT. Its protein is CASSDGSNQPQHF.